The 13 T cell receptor beta chains below all came from one sample that was sequenced in a study of T cell responses to AZD1222 COVID-19 vaccine. Profiled with immunoSEQ multiplex PCR; TCRdb holds only in-frame clones, not every one. Among more than 90,000 clones listed, roughly 89% were seen once. This specimen was peripheral blood, taken 28 days after the second AZD1222 dose. These receptors all come from an adult who received the AZD1222 COVID-19 vaccine.

As to this clone: The junction departs from germline at one end; a sequencing error may be responsible. Written as DNA, the CDR3 is TGTGCCAGCAGTTTTCTCGTTGGGACTAGCGGGACCAGGTTC. Encoded protein: CASSFLVGTSGTRF. The V and J genes are TRBV27 and TRBJ2-7; TRBD2 aligns across 13 bases. CDR1 and CDR2 (germline): MNHEY, SMNVEV (reference sequence). CDR3 length: 14 amino acids.

J is TRBJ2-7 and V is TRBV5-1; 9 bases are shared with TRBD1. This CDR3 is built from 15 residues. V was clipped by 3 bases and J by 5 bases; unmatched bases: 9. The V gene's germline CDR1 is SGHRS and CDR2 YFSETQ. CDR3 sequence (DNA): TGCGCCAGCAGCTCAACAGGGGGCATCCCCAACGAGCAGTACTTC. Translating it yields CASSSTGGIPNEQYF.

This clone was found a few times. This CDR3 is CASSETPGQGPFF. CDR3 in DNA: TGTGCCAGCAGTGAAACTCCGGGACAGGGACCGTTCTTC. This rearrangement joins TRBV2 to TRBJ2-1, with 9 bases lining up with TRBD1. V lost 2 bases, J lost 15 bases, and 8 bases stayed unmatched. This CDR3 contains 13 residues. Germline CDR1 reads SNHLY; CDR2 reads FYNNEI. The full variable domain, with the rest looked up from reference TRBV2 and TRBJ2-1, is EPEVTQTPSHQVTQMGQEVILRCVPISNHLYFYWYRQILGQKVEFLVSFYNNEISEKSEIFDDQFSVERPDGSNFTLKIRSTKLEDSAMYFCASSETPGQGPFFGPGTRLTVL.

The rearrangement joins TRBV12-3 or TRBV12-4 to TRBJ2-7; 7 nucleotides match TRBD2. The CDR3 spans 13 residues. Unmatched junction bases numbered 7, after V lost 6 bases and J lost 5 bases. CDR3 nucleotide sequence: TGTGCCAGCAGCCTCGGGGGGAGCGACGAGCAGTACTTC. As protein: CASSLGGSDEQYF.

The chain is built from TRBV12-3 or TRBV12-4 and TRBJ2-5; D gene uncertain. With 1 base removed from V and 5 bases from J, the gap between germline ends came to 8 bases. CDR3 length equals 13 residues. The CDR3 bases are TGTGCCAGCAGTTTAGGGATGACGGAGACCCAGTACTTC. Its translation: CASSLGMTETQYF.

This sequence joins TRBV7-2 and TRBJ1-2; D possibly corresponds to TRBD1 (5 bases). From germline, CDR1 is SGHTA and CDR2 FQGNSA. This CDR3 has 14 residues. Trimming took 3 bases from V and 10 from J, leaving 18 bases between them. The chain's CDR3 is CASSFMSVGGVYTF. CDR3 DNA: TGTGCCAGCAGCTTCATGTCCGTTGGGGGAGTCTACACCTTC.

The gene calls are TRBV28 and TRBJ1-6; tentative D call: TRBD1 (6 bases). The V end was cut by 7 bases, the J end by 6 bases, with 16 bases between. Germline CDR1 is MDHEN and CDR2 is SYDVKM. This CDR3 is 15 amino acids long. Here the CDR3 DNA reads TGTGCCAGCAAATTAACAGGGACCCGTAATTCACCCCTCCACTTT. Encoded protein: CASKLTGTRNSPLHF.

The rearrangement joins TRBV13 to TRBJ1-6; possible D gene TRBD1, 6 bases. Germline V CDR1 and CDR2: PRHDT, FYEKMQ (reference sequence). V lost 5 bases to trimming and J lost 9 bases, with 17 bases between them. CDR3 length: 15 amino acids. The CDR3 region is CASSGGPQGPSPLHF. The CDR3 DNA follows: TGTGCCAGCAGCGGAGGGCCTCAGGGGCCTTCACCCCTCCACTTT.

This chain connects TRBV6-2 or TRBV6-3 to TRBJ2-7, with 12 bases that match TRBD2. In germline, CDR1 is MNHEY, CDR2 SVGEGT. This CDR3 region has 16 residues. Trimming took 6 bases from V and 4 from J; bases not matched to a gene: 10. DNA for the CDR3: TGTGCCAGCAGCCCTCTAGCGGGGGGGCTTAGATACGAGCAGTACTTC. Amino acid sequence: CASSPLAGGLRYEQYF.

The chain is built from TRBV4-1 and TRBJ1-3; D not certain. Germline CDR1 reads MGHRA; CDR2 reads YSYEKL. V was shortened by 3 bases and J by 12 bases, with 12 bases between the two germline ends. The CDR3 is made up of 12 amino acids. CDR3 region: CASSQAGRHIYF. The CDR3, as DNA: TGCGCCAGCAGCCAGGCAGGCCGCCACATATATTTT.

This clone occurred a few times. V usage is TRBV12-5 and J usage is TRBJ2-1; D is unresolved. From germline, CDR1 is LGHNT and CDR2 FRNRAP. V was pared by 4 bases and J by 3 bases, with 4 bases between. CDR3 length equals 12 residues. The CDR3 sequence is CASGWGYNEQFF. CDR3 bases: TGTGCTAGTGGTTGGGGCTACAATGAGCAGTTCTTC.

The V and J genes are TRBV4-1 and TRBJ2-7, with D possibly matching TRBD1 (5 bases). V gave up 1 base and J gave up 3 bases, with 13 bases separating them. The V gene's germline CDR1 is MGHRA and CDR2 YSYEKL. This CDR3 is 15 amino acids long. CDR3 bases: TGCGCCAGCAGCCAAGGAGTAGGGGAAGGCTACGAGCAGTACTTC. It specifies CASSQGVGEGYEQYF.

The J gene is TRBJ1-2, the V gene TRBV6-5, with 8 bases that match TRBD1. In germline, CDR1 is MNHEY, CDR2 SVGAGI. J gave up 7 bases and V 0 bases, and 10 bases lay outside the gene matches. The CDR3 runs 16 residues. In nucleotides, the CDR3 is TGTGCCAGCAGTTACTCGAACCAGGGGGCAAGGAGTGGCTACACCTTC. Amino acid sequence: CASSYSNQGARSGYTF.